The sequence of this T cell receptor beta chain was determined in a study of post-analysis software for immune sequencing data. The overall study: Included among the disease courses, which were recorded for the cohort, were relapsing-remitting, secondary progressive and progressive-relapsing multiple sclerosis. Study-level points and caveats: Patients used roughly five TRBV segments, including TRBV5-6, TRBV5-1 and TRBV20-1, more often than controls. Batch-matched samples strongly co-clustered by F measure. Multiple sclerosis patients showed significantly lower normalized Chao1 diversity than controls did.

The V gene lost 0 bases and the J gene lost 4 bases, with 9 bases spanning the gap. The germline gives CDR1 DFQATT, CDR2 SNEGSKA (reference sequence). This CDR3 contains 13 residues. Points on this clonotype: What it recognizes is unknown.

TCR beta cDNA libraries had unique molecular identifiers. The yield from roughly 1 to 10 million T cells was roughly 0.5 million cDNA molecules in total. One entry per CDR3 protein results from TCRdb running MiXCR on the PCR reads. The sample yields more than 450,000 distinct CDR3 sequences, 40% to 50% seen once. The sequencing sample was made of blood. The receptor was isolated from a girl aged 10 to 17 with multiple sclerosis. V gene TRBV20-1 combines with J gene TRBJ2-5; D is unclear. In nucleotides, the CDR3 is TGCAGTGCTAGAGACCCGGCGATAGAGACCCAGTACTTC. Amino acid sequence: CSARDPAIETQYF.